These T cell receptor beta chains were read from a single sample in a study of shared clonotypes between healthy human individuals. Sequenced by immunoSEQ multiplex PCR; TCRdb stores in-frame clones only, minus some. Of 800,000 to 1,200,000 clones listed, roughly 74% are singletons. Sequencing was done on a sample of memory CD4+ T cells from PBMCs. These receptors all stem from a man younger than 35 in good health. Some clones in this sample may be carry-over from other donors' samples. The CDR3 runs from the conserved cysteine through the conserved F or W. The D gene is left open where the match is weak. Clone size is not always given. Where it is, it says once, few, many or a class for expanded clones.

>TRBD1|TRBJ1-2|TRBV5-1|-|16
CASSPRGTGTLYGYTF
TGCGCCAGCAGCCCCAGGGGGACAGGGACCCTCTATGGCTACACCTTC
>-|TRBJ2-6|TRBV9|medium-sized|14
CASSRAAGANVLTF
TGTGCCAGCAGCAGGGCCGCTGGGGCCAACGTCCTGACTTTC
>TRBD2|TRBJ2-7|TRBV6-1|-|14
CASSVSGGGYEQYF
TGTGCCAGCAGTGTGTCGGGGGGTGGGTACGAGCAGTACTTC
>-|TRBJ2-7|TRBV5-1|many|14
CASSLGLVGSEQYF
TGCGCCAGCAGCTTGGGGCTAGTTGGCTCCGAGCAGTACTTC
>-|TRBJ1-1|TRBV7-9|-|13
CASSLAQGGWAFF
TGTGCCAGCAGCTTAGCCCAGGGTGGTTGGGCTTTCTTT
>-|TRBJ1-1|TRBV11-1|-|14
CASSSMDGNTEAFF
TGTGCCAGCAGTTCCATGGACGGGAACACTGAAGCTTTCTTT
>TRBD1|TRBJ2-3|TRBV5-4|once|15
CASSYGTGRGDTQYF
TGTGCCAGCAGCTACGGGACAGGACGAGGGGATACGCAGTATTTT
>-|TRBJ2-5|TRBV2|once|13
CASSAGIQETQYF
TGTGCCAGCAGTGCCGGCATTCAAGAGACCCAGTACTTC
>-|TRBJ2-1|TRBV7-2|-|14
CASSFTATYNEQFF
TGTGCCAGCAGCTTTACTGCGACATACAATGAGCAGTTCTTC
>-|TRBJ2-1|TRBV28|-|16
CASSPGGFTSYNEQFF
TGTGCCAGCAGCCCTGGGGGGTTCACCTCCTACAATGAGCAGTTCTTC
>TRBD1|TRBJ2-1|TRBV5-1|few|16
CASSLVPQGAYNEQFF
TGCGCCAGCAGCTTGGTTCCACAGGGGGCCTACAATGAGCAGTTCTTC
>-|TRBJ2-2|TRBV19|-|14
CASIGTPTTGELFF
TGTGCCAGTATCGGGACTCCAACCACCGGGGAGCTGTTTTTT
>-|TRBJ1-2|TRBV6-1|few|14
CASSEPGVAYGYTF
TGTGCCAGCAGTGAACCTGGGGTTGCCTATGGCTACACCTTC
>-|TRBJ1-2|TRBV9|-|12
CASSAAAGGYTF
TGTGCCAGCAGCGCGGCGGCGGGTGGCTACACCTTC
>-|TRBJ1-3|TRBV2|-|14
CASSVVPAGNTIYF
TGTGCCAGCAGTGTAGTCCCAGCTGGAAACACCATATATTTT
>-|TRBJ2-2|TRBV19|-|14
CASRPGGNTGELFF
TGTGCCAGTAGACCCGGGGGAAACACCGGGGAGCTGTTTTTT
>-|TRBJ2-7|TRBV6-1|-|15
CASNSPTGASYEQYF
TGTGCCAGCAACTCCCCCACCGGGGCCTCCTACGAGCAGTACTTC
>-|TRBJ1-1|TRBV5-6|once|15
CASSPVRGSVTEAFF
TGTGCCAGCAGCCCGGTTCGGGGTTCGGTAACTGAAGCTTTCTTT
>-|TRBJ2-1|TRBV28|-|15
CASSFGLGSYNEQFF
TGTGCCAGCAGTTTCGGACTGGGTTCCTACAATGAGCAGTTCTTC
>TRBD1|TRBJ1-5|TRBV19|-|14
CASSIGRGPWPQHF
TGTGCCAGTAGTATCGGCAGGGGGCCGTGGCCCCAGCATTTT
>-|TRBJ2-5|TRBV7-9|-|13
CASSLAYFRGQYF
TGTGCCAGCAGCTTAGCTTACTTCAGGGGCCAGTACTTC
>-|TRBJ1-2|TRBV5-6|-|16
CASSLSLSAARAGYTF
TGTGCCAGCAGCTTATCCCTGAGCGCCGCTCGGGCTGGCTACACCTTC
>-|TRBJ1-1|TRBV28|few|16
CASSSSRSGWNTEAFF
TGTGCCAGCAGTTCTTCTCGGTCAGGTTGGAACACTGAAGCTTTCTTT
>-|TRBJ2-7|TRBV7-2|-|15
CASSLGGPINDEQYF
TGTGCCAGCAGCTTAGGAGGCCCAATCAACGACGAGCAGTACTTC
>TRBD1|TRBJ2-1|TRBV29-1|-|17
CSVEGYTGQVNYNEQFF
TGCAGCGTTGAAGGGTATACTGGACAGGTCAACTACAATGAGCAGTTCTTC
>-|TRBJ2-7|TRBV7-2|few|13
CASSFDKSYEQYF
TGTGCCAGCAGCTTCGACAAGTCCTACGAGCAGTACTTC
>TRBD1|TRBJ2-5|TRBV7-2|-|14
CASSPWTGTSAQYF
TGTGCCAGCAGCCCGTGGACAGGGACGAGTGCCCAGTACTTC
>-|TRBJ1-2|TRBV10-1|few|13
CASSRAESYGYTF
TGCGCCAGCAGTAGGGCAGAAAGCTATGGCTACACCTTC
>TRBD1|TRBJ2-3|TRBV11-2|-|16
CASSFRGQSHTDTQYF
TGTGCCAGCAGCTTCCGGGGACAGTCCCACACAGATACGCAGTATTTT
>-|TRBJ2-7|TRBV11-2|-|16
CASSLDGETFTYEQYF
TGTGCCAGCAGCTTAGATGGGGAGACATTCACCTACGAGCAGTACTTC
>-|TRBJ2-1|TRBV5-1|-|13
CASSLSLNNEQFF
TGCGCCAGCAGCTTGTCCTTGAATAATGAGCAGTTCTTC
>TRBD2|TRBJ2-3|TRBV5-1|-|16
CASSGGLAGPTDTQYF
TGCGCCAGCAGCGGGGGACTAGCGGGCCCCACAGATACGCAGTATTTT
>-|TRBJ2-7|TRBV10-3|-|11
CAISDNYEQYF
TGTGCCATCAGTGATAATTACGAGCAGTACTTC
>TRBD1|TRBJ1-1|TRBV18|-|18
CASSPKPGQGAMNTEAFF
TGTGCCAGCTCACCAAAACCGGGACAGGGGGCCATGAACACTGAAGCTTTCTTT
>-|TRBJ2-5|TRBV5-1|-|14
CASSLRSETETQYF
TGCGCCAGCAGCTTGCGGTCTGAAACGGAGACCCAGTACTTC
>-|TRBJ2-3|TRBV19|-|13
CASSLLGGGTQYF
TGTGCCAGTAGCCTACTAGGCGGCGGTACGCAGTATTTT
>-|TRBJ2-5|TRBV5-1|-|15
CASSPRPRVQETQYF
TGCGCCAGCAGCCCACGACCCAGGGTTCAAGAGACCCAGTACTTC
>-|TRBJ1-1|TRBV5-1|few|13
CASSLDGGQAGRF
TGCGCCAGCAGCTTGGACGGAGGGCAGGCCGGAAGGTTT
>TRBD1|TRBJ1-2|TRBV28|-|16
CASSLASGTGGDGYTF
TGTGCCAGCAGTTTGGCTTCCGGGACAGGGGGCGATGGCTACACCTTC
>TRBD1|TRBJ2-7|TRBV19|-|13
CAAGGQDSYEQYF
TGTGCCGCTGGAGGACAGGACTCCTACGAGCAGTACTTC
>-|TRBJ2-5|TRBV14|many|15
CASSQGVLVKQTQYF
TGTGCCAGCAGCCAAGGGGTCCTAGTGAAGCAGACCCAGTACTTC
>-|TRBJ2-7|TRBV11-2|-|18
CASSLPFGSRLQRYEQYF
TGTGCCAGCAGCTTACCTTTCGGCTCCCGGCTTCAACGCTACGAGCAGTACTTC
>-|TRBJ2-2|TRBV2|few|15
CASSELAGNTGELFF
TGTGCCAGCAGTGAACTAGCAGGGAACACCGGGGAGCTGTTTTTT
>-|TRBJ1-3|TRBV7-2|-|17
CASSLAITGFSGNTIYF
TGTGCCAGCAGCTTAGCAATAACAGGCTTCTCTGGAAACACCATATATTTT
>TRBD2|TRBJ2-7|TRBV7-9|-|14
CASSYGTTSYEQYF
TGTGCCAGCAGCTACGGGACTACCTCCTACGAGCAGTACTTC
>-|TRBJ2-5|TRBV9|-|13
CASSVQARETQYF
TGTGCCAGCAGCGTCCAAGCTCGGGAGACCCAGTACTTC
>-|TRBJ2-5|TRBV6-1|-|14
CASSDGQTEETQYF
TGTGCCAGCAGTGATGGGCAGACTGAAGAGACCCAGTACTTC
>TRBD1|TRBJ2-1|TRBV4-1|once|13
CASSPPWTGGRFF
TGCGCCAGCAGCCCGCCGTGGACAGGGGGCCGGTTCTTC
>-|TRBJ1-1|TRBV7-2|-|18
CASSYYSVPRRLDTEAFF
TGTGCCAGCAGCTATTATTCCGTGCCCCGTCGCTTGGACACTGAAGCTTTCTTT
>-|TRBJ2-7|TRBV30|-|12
CAWSPQSYEQYF
TGTGCCTGGAGTCCGCAGTCCTACGAGCAGTACTTC
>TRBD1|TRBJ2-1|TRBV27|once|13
CASRGDRGHEQFF
TGTGCCAGCAGGGGGGACAGGGGCCATGAGCAGTTCTTC
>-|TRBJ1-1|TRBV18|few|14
CASSPPSTGDEAFF
TGTGCCAGCTCACCACCGTCCACGGGGGATGAAGCTTTCTTT